These T cell receptor beta chains were read from a single sample in a study of blood T cell repertoires in COVID-19. Some clones are missing from TCRdb's copy, which holds only in-frame ones; the method was immunoSEQ multiplex PCR. The table records roughly 350,000 clones, 92% of them present only once. Sequencing was carried out using PBMCs or T cells enriched from blood (not recorded which). The receptors were gathered from a woman aged 25 to 39 who had recovered from COVID-19. CDR3s include the opening cysteine and the closing phenylalanine or tryptophan. The D gene is left open where the match is weak. Size is stated for part of the rows, as once, few or many counts, or as a class when the clone is expanded.

d_call j_call clone_size v_call cdr3_aa cdr3_nt
TRBD1 TRBJ2-4 NA TRBV4-1 CASSARQGVTKNIQYF TGCGCCAGCAGCGCTCGACAGGGGGTGACCAAAAACATTCAGTACTTC
NA TRBJ2-6 NA TRBV5-1 CASSLAYSGANVLTF TGCGCCAGCAGCTTGGCCTACTCTGGGGCCAACGTCCTGACTTTC
TRBD2 TRBJ2-3 NA TRBV7-2 CASSYSGGVWNTQYF TGTGCCAGCAGCTATAGCGGGGGGGTCTGGAATACGCAGTATTTT
TRBD2 TRBJ2-5 NA TRBV11-3 CASSQEAGGIQETQYF TGTGCCAGCAGCCAAGAGGCGGGGGGAATCCAAGAGACCCAGTACTTC
TRBD2 TRBJ2-1 once TRBV18 CASSLSGTSHEQFF TGTGCCAGCTCACTCTCCGGGACTAGTCATGAGCAGTTCTTC
NA TRBJ1-1 NA TRBV7-9 CASSLVGSSEAFF TGTGCCAGCAGCTTAGTTGGCTCCAGTGAAGCTTTCTTT
TRBD1 TRBJ1-3 NA TRBV7-6 CASSLGQGRSGNTIYF TGTGCCAGCAGCCTAGGACAGGGAAGGTCTGGAAACACCATATATTTT
TRBD1 TRBJ2-7 few TRBV7-9 CASSSPGGREQYF TGTGCCAGCAGCTCTCCAGGGGGCCGCGAGCAGTACTTC
NA TRBJ2-1 NA TRBV7-6 CASSLDVSGEALEEQFF TGTGCCAGCAGCTTAGACGTTTCGGGGGAGGCCCTCGAAGAGCAGTTCTTC
TRBD1 TRBJ1-6 few TRBV28 CASSSEGQGAQNSPLHF TGTGCCAGCAGTTCGGAAGGACAGGGGGCGCAGAATTCACCCCTCCACTTT
NA TRBJ2-6 NA TRBV4-2 CASSQDILTGANVLTF TGTGCCAGCAGCCAAGATATACTGACTGGGGCCAACGTCCTGACTTTC
NA TRBJ2-7 NA TRBV4-1 CASSQWGQGYYEEQYF TGCGCCAGCAGCCAATGGGGTCAGGGGTACTACGAGGAGCAGTACTTC
NA TRBJ1-1 NA TRBV5-1 CASSVPQGINTEAFF TGCGCCAGCAGCGTCCCACAGGGTATAAACACTGAAGCTTTCTTT
TRBD2 TRBJ2-1 NA TRBV4-1 CASSPGTSGRAQEQFF TGCGCCAGCAGCCCTGGAACTAGCGGGAGGGCCCAAGAGCAGTTCTTC
TRBD2 TRBJ2-7 NA TRBV4-3 CASSRLAGVLYEQYF TGCGCCAGCAGCCGACTAGCGGGAGTGCTCTACGAGCAGTACTTC
TRBD2 TRBJ2-1 NA TRBV9 CASSVTGTSGGHEQFF TGTGCCAGCAGCGTCACCGGGACTAGCGGGGGACATGAGCAGTTCTTC
TRBD2 TRBJ2-7 NA TRBV7-2 CATSGLAASYEQYF TGTGCCACCTCTGGACTAGCGGCCTCCTACGAGCAGTACTTC
NA TRBJ1-1 NA TRBV28 CASSLALNTEAFF TGTGCCAGCAGTTTGGCCCTGAACACTGAAGCTTTCTTT
NA TRBJ1-2 NA TRBV7-2 CASSRIGRDYGYTF TGTGCCAGCAGCCGGATCGGCAGGGACTATGGCTACACCTTC
TRBD1 TRBJ2-7 once TRBV25-1 CASSDRGTALGEQYF TGTGCCAGCAGCGACCGAGGGACAGCTCTAGGCGAGCAGTACTTC
NA TRBJ1-1 NA TRBV3-1/TRBV3-2 CASSQAPKRAGRMNTEAFF TGTGCCAGCAGCCAGGCCCCTAAGAGGGCGGGGAGAATGAACACTGAAGCTTTCTTT
NA TRBJ2-1 NA TRBV12-3/TRBV12-4 CASRRTPGNEQFF TGTGCCAGCAGGCGGACACCCGGGAATGAGCAGTTCTTC
NA TRBJ1-2 NA TRBV28 CASSLESQYGYTF TGTGCCAGCAGTTTGGAGTCCCAGTATGGCTACACCTTC
NA TRBJ1-5 NA TRBV6-2/TRBV6-3 CASSYSTMGGSNQPQHF TGTGCCAGCAGTTACTCGACCATGGGGGGGAGCAATCAGCCCCAGCATTTT
TRBD1 TRBJ1-1 NA TRBV5-1 CASSFKTGGAMNTEAFF TGCGCCAGCAGTTTCAAGACAGGGGGTGCCATGAACACTGAAGCTTTCTTT
NA TRBJ1-2 NA TRBV7-3 CASSPGAGAGYTF TGTGCCAGCAGCCCTGGGGCAGGGGCTGGCTACACCTTC
NA TRBJ2-7 NA TRBV11-2 CASSLARGYEQYF TGTGCCAGCAGCTTAGCTCGGGGATACGAGCAGTACTTC
TRBD2 TRBJ2-1 NA TRBV7-3 CASSRGGRIYNEQFF TGTGCCAGCAGCCGCGGGGGTCGGATCTACAATGAGCAGTTCTTC
TRBD1 TRBJ1-4 NA TRBV7-9 CASSLWTGTWATNEKLFF TGTGCCAGCAGCTTATGGACAGGGACGTGGGCGACTAATGAAAAACTGTTTTTT
NA TRBJ2-5 NA TRBV7-9 CASSLLAETQYF TGTGCCAGCAGCTTATTGGCCGAGACCCAGTACTTC
NA TRBJ2-5 once TRBV11-2 CASSPTRGGSREETQYF TGTGCCAGCAGCCCCACGCGGGGTGGCAGCCGGGAAGAGACCCAGTACTTC
TRBD1 TRBJ1-1 NA TRBV24-1 CATSDSTTGDTEAFF TGTGCCACCAGTGATTCGACGACAGGGGACACTGAAGCTTTCTTT
TRBD1 TRBJ1-1 NA TRBV10-3 CANRDRERLPVSDTEAFF TGTGCCAACCGGGACAGGGAAAGGCTCCCTGTTTCTGACACTGAAGCTTTCTTT
TRBD1 TRBJ1-3 NA TRBV6-6 CASSLGQGKSPSGNTIYF TGTGCCAGCAGTCTAGGACAGGGCAAATCCCCCTCTGGAAACACCATATATTTT
TRBD2 TRBJ2-3 NA TRBV2 CASRELAGGHDTQYF TGTGCCAGCAGAGAGCTAGCGGGGGGGCACGATACGCAGTATTTT
TRBD1 TRBJ2-1 NA TRBV28 CASSPTGVLYNEQFF TGTGCCAGCAGCCCGACAGGGGTTCTATACAATGAGCAGTTCTTC
NA TRBJ1-3 NA TRBV5-1 CASSLEGGGNTIYF TGCGCCAGCAGCTTGGAAGGGGGTGGAAACACCATATATTTT
NA TRBJ2-1 NA TRBV30 CAWSVRPSGGFF TGTGCCTGGAGTGTACGGCCCTCCGGGGGGTTCTTC
NA TRBJ1-1 NA TRBV21-1 CASSKARPGEAFF TGTGCCAGCAGCAAAGCTCGTCCAGGAGAAGCTTTCTTT
TRBD2 TRBJ2-1 NA TRBV28 CASSRRTSGRNEQFF TGTGCCAGCAGTCGTAGGACTAGCGGGAGGAATGAGCAGTTCTTC
TRBD2 TRBJ2-1 NA TRBV5-4 CASTIAGHNEQFF TGTGCCAGCACAATAGCGGGACACAATGAGCAGTTCTTC
TRBD2 TRBJ2-7 once TRBV4-2 CASSAETSGRDEQYF TGTGCCAGCAGCGCGGAGACTAGCGGGAGGGACGAGCAGTACTTC
NA TRBJ1-3 NA TRBV18 CASSNQGLSGNTIYF TGTGCCAGCTCTAACCAAGGACTCTCTGGAAACACCATATATTTT
NA TRBJ1-5 NA TRBV19 CASSTGGGYQPQHF TGTGCCAGTAGTACGGGGGGCGGTTATCAGCCCCAGCATTTT
TRBD1 TRBJ1-2 NA TRBV19 CASSLSDRAYGYTF TGTGCCAGTAGCTTATCCGACAGGGCCTATGGCTACACCTTC
TRBD2 TRBJ2-1 once TRBV7-9 CASSHGLAGAGYNEQFF TGTGCCAGCAGCCACGGACTAGCGGGGGCTGGTTACAATGAGCAGTTCTTC